This T cell receptor beta chain was documented in a study of HIV-infected patients and healthy controls. Study conclusions and caveats: Significantly higher mean Gini indices appeared in HIV-infected repertoires, possibly reflecting oligoclonality.

As regards this clonotype: The antigen is not known.

cDNA was made from about 510 ng RNA using alpha and beta constant primers. Alpha and beta chain libraries were made separately by chain-specific third strand synthesis with multiplexing indices. TCRdb redid the calling of the 5' RACE reads with MiXCR, one entry per CDR3 protein. The table includes 7,500 to 9,500 distinct CDR3 sequences, about 7.3% detected once. All unsorted peripheral T cells were captured because whole blood was used without fractionation. The sequence came from an adult with HIV infection. The donor label of this sample is uncertain. Sequenced here: blood, sampled before antiretroviral therapy.

The CDR3 spells CASSYPRTSGGQETQYF. The CDR3 nucleotides are TGTGCCAGCAGTTACCCCCGGACTAGCGGGGGGCAAGAGACCCAGTACTTC. J is TRBJ2-5 and V is TRBV6-2 or TRBV6-3; 14 bases fit TRBD2. Germline assignment: CDR1 MNHEY and CDR2 SVGEGT. Germline trimming cut 2 bases from V and 2 bases from J; bases unmatched to any gene: 4. The CDR3 spans 17 residues.